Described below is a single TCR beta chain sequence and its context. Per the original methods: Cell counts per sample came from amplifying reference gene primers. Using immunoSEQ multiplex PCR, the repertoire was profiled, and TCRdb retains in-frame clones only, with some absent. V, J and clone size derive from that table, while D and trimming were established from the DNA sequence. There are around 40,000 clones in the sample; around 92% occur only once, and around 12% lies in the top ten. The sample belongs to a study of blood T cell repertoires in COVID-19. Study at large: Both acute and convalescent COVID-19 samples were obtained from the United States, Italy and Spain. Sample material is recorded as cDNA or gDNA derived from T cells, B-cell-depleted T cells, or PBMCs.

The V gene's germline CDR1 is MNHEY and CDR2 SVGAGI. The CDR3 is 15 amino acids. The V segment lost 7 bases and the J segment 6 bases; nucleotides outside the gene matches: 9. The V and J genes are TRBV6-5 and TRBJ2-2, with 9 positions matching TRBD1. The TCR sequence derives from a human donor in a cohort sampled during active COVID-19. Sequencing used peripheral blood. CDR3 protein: CASTKTGGNAGELFF. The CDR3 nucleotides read TGTGCCAGCACCAAGACAGGGGGTAACGCCGGGGAGCTGTTTTTT.